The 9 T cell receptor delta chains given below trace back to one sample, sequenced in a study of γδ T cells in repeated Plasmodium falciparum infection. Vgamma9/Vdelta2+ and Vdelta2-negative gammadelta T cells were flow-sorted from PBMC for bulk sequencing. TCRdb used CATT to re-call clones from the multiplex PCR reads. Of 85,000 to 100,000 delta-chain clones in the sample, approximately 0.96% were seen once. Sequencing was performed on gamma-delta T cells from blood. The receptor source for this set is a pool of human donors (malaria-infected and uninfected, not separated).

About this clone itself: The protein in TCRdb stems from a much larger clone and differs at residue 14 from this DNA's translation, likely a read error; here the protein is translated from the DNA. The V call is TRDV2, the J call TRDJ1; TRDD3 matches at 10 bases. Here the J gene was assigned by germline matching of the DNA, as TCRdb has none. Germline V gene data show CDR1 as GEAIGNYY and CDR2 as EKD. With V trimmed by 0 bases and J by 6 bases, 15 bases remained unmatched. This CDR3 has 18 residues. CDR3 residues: CACDTVGTGGSLPNKLIF. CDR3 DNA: TGTGCCTGTGACACCGTCGGTACTGGGGGATCCCTCCCCAATAAACTCATCTTT.

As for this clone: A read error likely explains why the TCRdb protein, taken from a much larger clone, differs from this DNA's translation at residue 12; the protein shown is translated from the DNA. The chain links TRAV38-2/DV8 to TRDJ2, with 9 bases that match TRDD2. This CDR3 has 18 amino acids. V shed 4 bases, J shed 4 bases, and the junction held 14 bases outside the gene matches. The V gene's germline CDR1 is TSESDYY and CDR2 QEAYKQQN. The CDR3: CAYRGLPTVWGRTAQLFF. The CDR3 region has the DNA TGTGCTTATAGGGGCCTTCCTACCGTCTGGGGACGGACAGCACAACTCTTCTTT.

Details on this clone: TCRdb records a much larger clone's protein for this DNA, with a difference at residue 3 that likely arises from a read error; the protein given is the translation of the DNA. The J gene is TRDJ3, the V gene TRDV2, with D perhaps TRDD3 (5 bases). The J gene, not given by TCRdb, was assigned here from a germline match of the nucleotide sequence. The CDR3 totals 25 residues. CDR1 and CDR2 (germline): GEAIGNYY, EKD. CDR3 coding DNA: TGTGCCCGTGACACGCTCGAAGACGGAGGGCCGAGCGGGGACCAAAGCTCCTGGGACACCCGACAGATGTTTTTC. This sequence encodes CARDTLEDGGPSGDQSSWDTRQMFF.

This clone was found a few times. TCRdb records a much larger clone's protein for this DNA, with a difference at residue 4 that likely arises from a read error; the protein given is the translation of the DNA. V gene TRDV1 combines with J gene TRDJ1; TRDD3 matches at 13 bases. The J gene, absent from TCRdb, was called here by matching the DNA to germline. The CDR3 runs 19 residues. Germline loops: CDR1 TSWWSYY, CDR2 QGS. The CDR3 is CALRDPWSGTGGYGVKLIF. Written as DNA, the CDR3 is TGTGCTCTTAGGGATCCGTGGTCGGGTACTGGGGGATACGGCGTAAAACTCATCTTT.

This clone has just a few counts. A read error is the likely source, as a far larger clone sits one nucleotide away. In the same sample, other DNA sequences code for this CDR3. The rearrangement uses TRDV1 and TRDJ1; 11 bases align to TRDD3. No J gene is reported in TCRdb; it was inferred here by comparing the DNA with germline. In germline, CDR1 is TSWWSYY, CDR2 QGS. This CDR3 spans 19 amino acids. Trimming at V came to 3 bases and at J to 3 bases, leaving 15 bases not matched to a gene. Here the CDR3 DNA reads TGTGCTCTTGGGGAGCTAACCGTTCCTGGGGGATACTTTCCCGATAAACTCATCTTT. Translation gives CALGELTVPGGYFPDKLIF.

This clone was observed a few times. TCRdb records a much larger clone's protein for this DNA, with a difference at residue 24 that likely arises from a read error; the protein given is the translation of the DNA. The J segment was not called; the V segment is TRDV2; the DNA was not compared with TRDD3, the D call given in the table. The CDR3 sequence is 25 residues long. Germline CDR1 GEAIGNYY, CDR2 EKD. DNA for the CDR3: TGTGCCTGTGAGGGCCTTCCTACGTTTCCATCACTGGGGGATCCCATTGTATATAACACCGATAAACTCACCTTT. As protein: CACEGLPTFPSLGDPIVYNTDKLTF.

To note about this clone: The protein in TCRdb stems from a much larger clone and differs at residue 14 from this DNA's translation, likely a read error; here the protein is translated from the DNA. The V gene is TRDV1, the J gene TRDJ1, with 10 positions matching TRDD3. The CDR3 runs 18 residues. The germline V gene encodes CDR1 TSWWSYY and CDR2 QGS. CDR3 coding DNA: TGTGCTCTTGGACTCCCTACGGGGGATACGCGCCGCACCAATAAACTCATCTTT. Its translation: CALGLPTGDTRRTNKLIF.

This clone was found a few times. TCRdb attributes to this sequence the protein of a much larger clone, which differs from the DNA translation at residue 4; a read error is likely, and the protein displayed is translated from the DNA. The chain's CDR3 is CACYTVRGGDTHYSTPTYTDKLIF. The CDR3 nucleotides are TGTGCCTGTTACACCGTGAGGGGGGGGGATACCCACTACAGTACACCGACGTACACCGATAAACTCATCTTT. The chain combines TRDV2 with TRDJ1, with 9 bases lining up with TRDD3. The J gene, absent from TCRdb, was called here by matching the DNA to germline. The CDR3 totals 24 residues. Germline CDR1 and CDR2: GEAIGNYY and EKD.

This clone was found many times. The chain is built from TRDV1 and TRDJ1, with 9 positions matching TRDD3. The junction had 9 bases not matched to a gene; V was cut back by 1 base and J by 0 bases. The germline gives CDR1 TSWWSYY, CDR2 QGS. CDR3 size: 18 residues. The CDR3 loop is CALGEQSVLGEYTDKLIF. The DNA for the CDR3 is TGTGCTCTTGGGGAACAGTCGGTACTGGGGGAATACACCGATAAACTCATCTTT.